This is a list of T cell receptor beta chains from one sample in a study of T cells after yellow fever vaccination. TCRdb re-derived calls from the 5' RACE reads in MiXCR, one entry per CDR3 protein. The sample includes some 300,000 distinct CDR3 sequences, under 9% of them seen just once. Sequencing used CD4+ T cells sorted from PBMCs, obtained 5 days after the yellow fever booster vaccination. The origin of the receptors is a young man who received the YFV17D yellow fever vaccine. The CDR3 runs from the conserved cysteine through the conserved F or W.

j_gene: TRBJ2-5; v_gene: TRBV5-1; len: 15; CDR3aa: CASSLGTSGEETQYF
j_gene: TRBJ2-4; v_gene: TRBV5-1; len: 14; CDR3aa: CASSLDLVKNIQYF
j_gene: TRBJ1-2; v_gene: TRBV20-1; len: 12; CDR3aa: CSARRTGDGYTF
j_gene: TRBJ2-1; v_gene: TRBV6-1; len: 18; CDR3aa: CASSTGTSGGSSYNEQFF
j_gene: TRBJ2-3; v_gene: TRBV4-1; len: 16; CDR3aa: CASSQLDLVSAGTQYF
j_gene: TRBJ2-3; v_gene: TRBV5-6; len: 15; CDR3aa: CASSTISGYTDTQYF
j_gene: TRBJ1-5; v_gene: TRBV12-3/TRBV12-4; len: 15; CDR3aa: CASSRDRGFVQPQHF
j_gene: TRBJ1-2; v_gene: TRBV7-9; len: 13; CDR3aa: CASSLQGVDGYTF
j_gene: TRBJ2-6; v_gene: TRBV15; len: 16; CDR3aa: CATSRGPLSGANVLTF
j_gene: TRBJ2-7; v_gene: TRBV15; len: 14; CDR3aa: CATSRDAFSYEQYF
j_gene: TRBJ1-1; v_gene: TRBV3-1; len: 12; CDR3aa: CASSVREGEAFF
j_gene: TRBJ2-5; v_gene: TRBV28; len: 15; CDR3aa: CGESGGGPGLKTQYF
j_gene: TRBJ1-6; v_gene: TRBV7-6; len: 15; CDR3aa: CASSPRTVDNSPLHF
j_gene: TRBJ1-2; v_gene: TRBV7-6; len: 13; CDR3aa: CASSLAGGDGYTF
j_gene: TRBJ2-1; v_gene: TRBV7-9; len: 18; CDR3aa: CASSLSGAGQGVWNEQFF
j_gene: TRBJ1-5; v_gene: TRBV18; len: 12; CDR3aa: CASSPGEGTQHF
j_gene: TRBJ1-6; v_gene: TRBV2; len: 13; CDR3aa: CASSPTGGSPLHF
j_gene: TRBJ2-3; v_gene: TRBV7-2; len: 16; CDR3aa: CASSSGLAGGPGGQYF
j_gene: TRBJ1-1; v_gene: TRBV6-5; len: 16; CDR3aa: CASSSTGTGNVAEAFF
j_gene: TRBJ1-1; v_gene: TRBV7-2; len: 14; CDR3aa: CASSRDRFFTEAFF
j_gene: TRBJ2-5; v_gene: TRBV2; len: 15; CDR3aa: CASSAEGPYQETQYF
j_gene: TRBJ1-2; v_gene: TRBV6-1; len: 13; CDR3aa: CASRRGQGDGYTF
j_gene: TRBJ2-7; v_gene: TRBV2; len: 11; CDR3aa: CASTNRGEQYF
j_gene: TRBJ2-1; v_gene: TRBV5-1; len: 15; CDR3aa: CASSQGLAGVNEQFF
j_gene: TRBJ1-4; v_gene: TRBV6-6; len: 17; CDR3aa: CASSYSVADGGNEKLFF
j_gene: TRBJ2-5; v_gene: TRBV11-2; len: 15; CDR3aa: CASSILGGRQETQYF
j_gene: TRBJ2-5; v_gene: TRBV19; len: 15; CDR3aa: CASSQGLAAMETQYF
j_gene: TRBJ2-3; v_gene: TRBV10-3; len: 16; CDR3aa: CAISDGDRRPGDTQYF
j_gene: TRBJ2-1; v_gene: TRBV5-1; len: 14; CDR3aa: CASSSPGPGSEQFF
j_gene: TRBJ2-1; v_gene: TRBV5-5; len: 14; CDR3aa: CASSLLAGEFEQFF